These T cell receptor beta chains were read from a single sample in a study of cytomegalovirus exposure and HLA in healthy donors. Data came from immunoSEQ multiplex PCR; TCRdb stores just in-frame clones and leaves some out. The repertoire holds some 130,000 clones, with around four fifths as singletons. Sample: PBMCs. Receptor source: a man younger than 45 in good health. CDR3s include the opening cysteine and the closing phenylalanine or tryptophan. D genes are given only for firm matches. Where a row states a size, it is once, few, many or the class of an expanded clone; other rows omit it.

TRBV9	NA	NA	TRBJ2-1	CASSRDTSYNEQFF	TGTGCCAGCAGCCGGGACACCTCCTACAATGAGCAGTTCTTC
TRBV18	once	NA	TRBJ1-4	CASSDGNGAINEKLFF	TGTGCCAGCTCGGACGGAAATGGGGCAATTAATGAAAAACTGTTTTTT
TRBV15	NA	NA	TRBJ2-1	CATARSPLYNEQFF	TGTGCCACCGCGCGGTCCCCCTTGTACAATGAGCAGTTCTTC
TRBV27	NA	TRBD1	TRBJ1-6	CASSSRQGAVSPLHF	TGTGCCAGCAGTTCACGGCAGGGGGCAGTATCACCCCTCCACTTT
TRBV7-9	NA	TRBD2	TRBJ2-1	CSSPGLVYNEQFF	TGTTCCAGCCCGGGACTAGTGTACAATGAGCAGTTCTTC
TRBV7-3	NA	NA	TRBJ2-1	CASSFQGRLDNEQFF	TGTGCCAGCAGCTTTCAGGGCCGACTAGACAATGAGCAGTTCTTC
TRBV5-3	NA	NA	TRBJ1-1	CARASEAFF	TGTGCCAGAGCCAGTGAAGCTTTCTTT
TRBV28	NA	NA	TRBJ1-2	CASSSRIEINYGYTF	TGTGCCAGCAGCTCGCGCATTGAGATTAACTATGGCTACACCTTC
TRBV5-6	NA	TRBD2	TRBJ2-7	CASSYGLAATYEQYF	TGTGCCAGCAGCTACGGACTAGCGGCAACATACGAGCAGTACTTC
TRBV4-3	NA	TRBD2	TRBJ2-7	CASSQTLGLAGGRYEQYF	TGCGCCAGCAGCCAAACTTTGGGACTAGCGGGAGGGAGATACGAGCAGTACTTC
TRBV5-4	NA	NA	TRBJ1-1	CASSPRAGNTEAFF	TGTGCCAGCAGCCCACGGGCGGGGAACACTGAAGCTTTCTTT
TRBV7-8	few	TRBD2	TRBJ2-1	CASSLFGGLAGSGNEQFF	TGTGCCAGCAGCTTATTCGGGGGACTAGCGGGATCGGGCAATGAGCAGTTCTTC
TRBV7-9	NA	NA	TRBJ2-3	CASTTIGGPTDTQYF	TGTGCCAGCACTACCATTGGGGGCCCCACAGATACGCAGTATTTT
TRBV7-9	NA	NA	TRBJ1-1	CSSRPRGSGTEAFF	TGTTCCAGCAGACCCCGGGGGAGTGGGACTGAAGCTTTCTTT
TRBV27	NA	TRBD1	TRBJ1-5	CASRKGGGSGNQPQHF	TGTGCCAGCAGGAAAGGAGGGGGCTCGGGCAATCAGCCCCAGCATTTT
TRBV1	NA	NA	TRBJ2-7	CTSSQPGRGTGAYEQYF	TGCACCAGCAGCCAACCCGGTCGCGGGACAGGGGCTTACGAGCAGTACTTC
TRBV6-4	NA	TRBD2	TRBJ2-1	CASAPVSGSYNEQFF	TGTGCCAGCGCTCCCGTCAGCGGGAGCTACAATGAGCAGTTCTTC
TRBV4-3	NA	TRBD1	TRBJ1-1	CASSQGRGEAFF	TGCGCCAGCAGCCAGGGCAGGGGGGAAGCTTTCTTT
TRBV7-2	NA	TRBD2	TRBJ2-5	CASSLMTSGSQETQYF	TGTGCCAGCAGCTTAATGACTAGCGGAAGTCAAGAGACCCAGTACTTC
TRBV6-5	NA	TRBD2	TRBJ2-1	CASRPGTSGGRKQFF	TGTGCCAGCAGACCCGGGACTAGCGGGGGTAGAAAGCAGTTCTTC
TRBV18	NA	TRBD2	TRBJ2-1	CASSFGTSGNEQFF	TGTGCCAGCTCATTCGGGACTAGCGGTAATGAGCAGTTCTTC
TRBV9	NA	NA	TRBJ2-4	CASSVTGIENIQYF	TGTGCCAGCAGCGTAACAGGGATCGAAAACATTCAGTACTTC
TRBV7-2	NA	NA	TRBJ2-1	CASSSPVISLRSSYNEQFF	TGTGCCAGCAGCTCACCCGTAATTAGTCTTAGGAGCTCCTACAATGAGCAGTTCTTC
TRBV6-5	NA	NA	TRBJ2-1	CASSYVRIAYNEQFF	TGTGCCAGCAGTTACGTCCGAATAGCCTACAATGAGCAGTTCTTC
TRBV2	NA	NA	TRBJ1-2	CASSAGGGGGRGYGYTF	TGTGCCAGCAGTGCCGGTGGTGGCGGGGGCAGGGGCTATGGCTACACCTTC
TRBV7-8	once	TRBD1	TRBJ1-6	CASSLAGTVGGSPLHF	TGTGCCAGCAGCTTAGCGGGGACAGTAGGAGGATCACCCCTCCACTTT
TRBV2	NA	NA	TRBJ1-2	CASSRDPYGYTF	TGTGCCAGCAGCAGGGATCCGTATGGCTACACCTTC
TRBV2	NA	NA	TRBJ2-3	CASSPEFSHHGARTDTQYF	TGTGCCAGCAGCCCCGAATTCTCCCATCATGGGGCACGCACAGATACGCAGTATTTT
TRBV7-2	NA	NA	TRBJ1-1	CASSPLGQTEAFF	TGTGCCAGCAGCCCCCTCGGACAGACTGAAGCTTTCTTT
TRBV6-6	few	TRBD1	TRBJ2-7	CASSYGDRDHEQYF	TGTGCCAGCAGTTATGGGGACAGGGACCACGAGCAGTACTTC
TRBV11-3	NA	TRBD1	TRBJ2-5	CASSPSRGQGETQYF	TGTGCCAGCAGCCCCTCGAGGGGGCAGGGGGAGACCCAGTACTTC
TRBV19	NA	TRBD2	TRBJ2-7	CASSIGLAANYEQYF	TGTGCCAGTAGTATAGGACTAGCGGCCAACTACGAGCAGTACTTC
TRBV28	NA	NA	TRBJ1-2	CASSLIPADSNGYTF	TGTGCCAGCAGCCTAATTCCGGCGGATTCGAATGGCTACACCTTC
TRBV28	NA	TRBD2	TRBJ2-3	CASRPRGLAGGGRDTQYF	TGTGCCAGCAGGCCCCGGGGACTAGCGGGAGGAGGGAGAGATACGCAGTATTTT
TRBV6-5	NA	TRBD1	TRBJ2-1	CASSPGQGGGNEQFF	TGTGCCAGCAGTCCCGGACAGGGGGGTGGAAATGAGCAGTTCTTC
TRBV9	NA	NA	TRBJ2-3	CASSPGSFSTDTQYF	TGTGCCAGCAGCCCCGGGAGCTTTAGCACAGATACGCAGTATTTT
TRBV28	once	NA	TRBJ1-2	CASTPGAVYGYTF	TGTGCCAGCACCCCAGGGGCAGTCTATGGCTACACCTTC
TRBV2	NA	TRBD2	TRBJ2-1	CASSEATGGSGRANEQFF	TGTGCCAGCAGTGAAGCCACCGGCGGTAGCGGGAGAGCGAATGAGCAGTTCTTC
TRBV5-1	NA	NA	TRBJ1-6	CAITSRSPLHF	TGCGCCATAACCTCCAGGTCACCCCTCCACTTT
TRBV6-6	NA	NA	TRBJ2-3	CASQWPGERTDTQYF	TGTGCCAGCCAATGGCCAGGCGAGCGCACAGATACGCAGTATTTT
TRBV7-8	NA	TRBD1	TRBJ2-3	CASSTQGKDTQYF	TGTGCCAGCAGCACACAGGGGAAAGATACGCAGTATTTT
TRBV9	few	TRBD1	TRBJ1-4	CASSKTGTGNEKLFF	TGTGCCAGCAGCAAGACCGGGACAGGGAATGAAAAACTGTTTTTT
TRBV4-1	NA	TRBD2	TRBJ2-1	CASSPSGLAALSSYNEQFF	TGCGCCAGCAGCCCCTCAGGACTAGCGGCCTTGAGCTCCTACAATGAGCAGTTCTTC
TRBV6-6	NA	TRBD2	TRBJ2-7	CASSPRTSGNHEQYF	TGTGCCAGCAGCCCTCGGACTAGCGGGAACCACGAGCAGTACTTC
TRBV10-3	NA	NA	TRBJ1-1	CAIGSGDSTEAFF	TGTGCCATCGGTTCAGGGGATAGCACTGAAGCTTTCTTT
TRBV7-2	NA	NA	TRBJ1-6	CASSLAQGVRSPLHF	TGTGCCAGCAGCTTAGCGCAGGGCGTACGTTCACCCCTCCACTTT
TRBV29-1	once	NA	TRBJ2-5	CSVDRGRTQYF	TGCAGCGTTGATCGGGGTCGGACCCAGTACTTC
TRBV20-1	NA	NA	TRBJ1-2	CRAGRYGYTF	TGCAGGGCAGGGCGCTATGGCTACACCTTC
TRBV6-5	NA	NA	TRBJ2-1	CASRSREEFF	TGTGCCAGCAGATCCAGGGAGGAGTTCTTC
TRBV2	NA	NA	TRBJ1-1	CASSVSLTEAFF	TGTGCCAGCAGTGTTAGTCTCACTGAAGCTTTCTTT
TRBV4-1	NA	NA	TRBJ1-1	CASSHGRGRITEAFF	TGCGCCAGCAGCCATGGGAGGGGCCGAATCACTGAAGCTTTCTTT
TRBV27	NA	NA	TRBJ1-1	CASSLFRQATEAFF	TGTGCCAGCAGTTTATTTCGGCAGGCCACTGAAGCTTTCTTT
TRBV29-1	NA	TRBD1	TRBJ1-1	CSVETGLNTEAFF	TGCAGCGTCGAGACAGGGTTGAACACTGAAGCTTTCTTT
TRBV5-1	NA	TRBD1	TRBJ1-3	CASRAGTAGNTIYF	TGCGCCAGCAGAGCCGGGACAGCTGGAAACACCATATATTTT